This T cell receptor (beta chain) was found in a study of cytomegalovirus exposure and HLA in healthy donors. Worth noting for this clone: Its antigen is currently unknown.

From germline, CDR1 is MNHEY and CDR2 SMNVEV (reference sequence). The CDR3 is 15 residues long. V lost 6 bases and J lost 4, with 18 bases in between. The study ran its PCR with 60 Vbeta and 13 Jbeta primers. Produced via immunoSEQ multiplex PCR; TCRdb's table is partial and in-frame only. This table holds about 78,000 clones, 72% found once. Study results and caveats: The classifier reportedly diagnosed cytomegalovirus status with high specificity and sensitivity. Researchers had no immune exposure information except CMV serostatus available. The majority of CMV-associated TCR beta chains were reported as apparently HLA-restricted in a later analysis. Most observed TCR sequences were rare, whereas some public TCRs were detected in many donors.

The sample was PBMCs. The source is a woman aged 40 to 50 in good health and CMV-seropositive. This chain connects TRBV27 to TRBJ1-2; TRBD1 might be the D (5 bases). In DNA form, the CDR3 reads TGTGCCAGCAGCCCGGGGGGAGGGGCGGGCTATGGCTACACCTTC. Protein sequence: CASSPGGGAGYGYTF.